The clone carrying this T cell receptor (beta chain) was seen ten or more times. The bulk TCR libraries were made with methods described before and with listed TCR primers. TCRdb passed the PCR reads through MiXCR, listing each CDR3 protein once. The sample records hundreds of thousands of distinct CDR3 sequences, around 25% being singletons. Naive CD8 T cells were sorted, and the gate applied was CD8+CD4-CCR7+CD45RA+. The sample originates from a study of molecular identifiers for immune sequencing clone quantification. CDR1 and CDR2 from the germline V gene are SQVTM and ANQGSEA. The CDR3 runs 12 residues. The germline V and J ends were trimmed by 7 bases and 3 bases, with 12 bases remaining between them.

This chain links TRBV29-1 with TRBJ1-1, with D possibly matching TRBD1 (6 bases). This clonotype was obtained from a human donor in good health. Some libraries in this study had Jurkat cell RNA spiked in. The sequenced material came from naive CD8+ T cells from blood, with Jurkat cell RNA spiked in. Subset: FACS-sorted CD8+CD4-CCR7+CD45RA+ naive T cells. The CDR3 coding sequence is TGCAGCGCCAGGGACACTTACACTGAAGCTTTCTTT. It translates to CSARDTYTEAFF.